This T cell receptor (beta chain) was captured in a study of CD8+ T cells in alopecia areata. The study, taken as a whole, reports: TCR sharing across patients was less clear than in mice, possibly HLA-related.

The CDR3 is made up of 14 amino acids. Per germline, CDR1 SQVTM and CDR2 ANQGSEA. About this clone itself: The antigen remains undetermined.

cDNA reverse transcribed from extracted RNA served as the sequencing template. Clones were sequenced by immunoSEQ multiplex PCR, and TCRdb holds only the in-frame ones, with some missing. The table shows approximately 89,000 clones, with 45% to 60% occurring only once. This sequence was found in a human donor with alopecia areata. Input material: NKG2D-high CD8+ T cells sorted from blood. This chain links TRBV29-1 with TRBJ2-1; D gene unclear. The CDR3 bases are TGCAGTTCCCCAAAACTGGGGTCGCCCGATGAGCAGTTCTTC. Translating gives CSSPKLGSPDEQFF.